The clone carrying this TCR beta chain was recorded many times. The antigen is not known. The record originates from a study of T cells in Graves' hyperthyroidism and ophthalmopathy. Whole-study findings and limits: Separating ophthalmopathy from stable hyperthyroidism was achieved by a 13 V-J model.

Uncontrolled infection, other autoimmune disease, pregnancy or lactation excluded patients. TCR beta CDR3 regions were amplified from RNA. In the first-round RT-PCR of the TCR CDR3, the HTBI primer set was used. TCRdb reanalysed the multiplex PCR reads using MiXCR and keeps one entry per CDR3 protein. The sample carries 500,000 to 650,000 distinct CDR3 sequences, 17% recorded once. The source material was blood. The origin of this receptor is a woman aged 18-29 years with Graves' ophthalmopathy.

The CDR3 nucleotides are TGTGCCAGCAGCTTCCGACAGGGAGGGAGGGCTGAAAAACTGTTTTTT. Its protein is CASSFRQGGRAEKLFF. This chain uses TRBV11-3 with TRBJ1-4; 7 nucleotides line up with TRBD1. The V segment lost 3 bases and the J segment 7 bases; nucleotides outside the gene matches: 11. CDR1 and CDR2 (germline): SGHNT, YENEEA. This CDR3 has 16 residues.